The T cell receptor (beta chain) described here comes from a study of response to subunit inactivated influenza vaccine. Regarding the study as a whole: The authors suggested that few new T cells are recruited per seasonal influenza vaccination.

This clonotype was recorded a few times. What it binds is unknown. V lost 3 bases and J lost 0, with 12 bases in between. Germline loops: CDR1 KGHSH, CDR2 LQKENI. The CDR3 is made up of 15 amino acids. MiXCR, run by TCRdb on the RT-PCR reads, gives a single entry per CDR3 protein. The sample lists roughly 650,000 distinct CDR3 sequences, less than 20% occurring once. This chain joins TRBV18 and TRBJ2-7; D might be TRBD1 (6 bases). The source of this sequence is a man between 50 and 59 years old who received an inactivated influenza vaccine. Sequences were derived from PBMCs from blood, sampled about 11 days after vaccination. CDR3: CASSPWWDNSYEQYF. The CDR3 region has the DNA TGTGCCAGCTCACCGTGGTGGGACAACTCCTACGAGCAGTACTTC.